One T cell receptor (beta chain) is described in this entry. The authors ran a second PCR of about 7 to 11 cycles using a sample-barcoded 5' primer and a J-beta primer mix. MiXCR, run by TCRdb on the 5' RACE reads, gives a single entry per CDR3 protein. The sample consists of some 800,000 distinct CDR3 sequences, around 25% of them appearing once. Between the trimmed V and J ends, which lost 1 base and 6 bases, there was a span of 8 bases. CDR1 is MGHDK, CDR2 SYGVNS, per germline. The CDR3 runs to 13 residues. This sample is part of a study of blood T cells in healthy people across ages. These data were also reused for a study on T cells of mothers and their children.

The sequence was obtained from a boy aged 5-17 years in good health. Sequencing was carried out using blood. This rearrangement joins TRBV25-1 to TRBJ2-3; tentatively, D is TRBD2 (5 bases). CDR3 in amino acids: CASSEWGADTQYF. In DNA form, the CDR3 reads TGTGCCAGCAGTGAATGGGGAGCGGATACGCAGTATTTT.